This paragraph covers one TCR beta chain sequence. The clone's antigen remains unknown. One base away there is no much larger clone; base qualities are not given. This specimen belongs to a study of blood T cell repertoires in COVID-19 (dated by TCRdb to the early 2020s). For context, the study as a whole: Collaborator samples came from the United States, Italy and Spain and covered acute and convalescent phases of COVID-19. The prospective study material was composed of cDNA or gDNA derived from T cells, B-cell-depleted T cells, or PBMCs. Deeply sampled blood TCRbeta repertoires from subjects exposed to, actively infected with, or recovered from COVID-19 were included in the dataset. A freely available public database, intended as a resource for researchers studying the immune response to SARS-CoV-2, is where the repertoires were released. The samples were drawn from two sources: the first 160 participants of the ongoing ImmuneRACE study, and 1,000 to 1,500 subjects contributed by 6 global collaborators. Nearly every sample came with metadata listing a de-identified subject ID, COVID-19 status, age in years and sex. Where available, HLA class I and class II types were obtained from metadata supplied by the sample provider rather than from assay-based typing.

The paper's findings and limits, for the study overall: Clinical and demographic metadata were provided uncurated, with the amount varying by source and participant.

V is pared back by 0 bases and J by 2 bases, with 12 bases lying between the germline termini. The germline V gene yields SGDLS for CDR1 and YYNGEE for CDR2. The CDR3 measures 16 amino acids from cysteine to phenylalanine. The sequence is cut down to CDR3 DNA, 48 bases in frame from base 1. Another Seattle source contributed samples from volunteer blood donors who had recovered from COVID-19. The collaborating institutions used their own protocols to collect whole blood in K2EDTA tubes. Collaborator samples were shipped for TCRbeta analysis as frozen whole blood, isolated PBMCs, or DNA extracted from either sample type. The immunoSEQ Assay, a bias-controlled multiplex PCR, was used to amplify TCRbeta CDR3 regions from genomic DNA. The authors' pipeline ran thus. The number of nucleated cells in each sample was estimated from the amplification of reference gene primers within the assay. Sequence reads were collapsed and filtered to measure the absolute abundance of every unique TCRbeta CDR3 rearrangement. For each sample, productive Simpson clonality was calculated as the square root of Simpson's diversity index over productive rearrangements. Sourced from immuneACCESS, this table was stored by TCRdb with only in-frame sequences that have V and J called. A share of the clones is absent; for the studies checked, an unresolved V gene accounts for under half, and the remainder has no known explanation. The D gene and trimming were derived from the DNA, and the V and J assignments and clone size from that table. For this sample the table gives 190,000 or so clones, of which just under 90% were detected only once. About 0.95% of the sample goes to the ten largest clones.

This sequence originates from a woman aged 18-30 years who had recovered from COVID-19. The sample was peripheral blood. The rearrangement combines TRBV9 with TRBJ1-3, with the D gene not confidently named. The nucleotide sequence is TGTGCCAGCAGCGTAGAAGTCAGGTTCGCTGGAAACACCATATATTTT. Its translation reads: CASSVEVRFAGNTIYF.